Each of the 29 T cell receptor beta chains below was sequenced from the same sample in a study of cytomegalovirus exposure and HLA in healthy donors. Amplification used 60 Vbeta primers and 13 Jbeta primers. Here immunoSEQ multiplex PCR was the method, and the copy in TCRdb shows in-frame clones only, minus some. The table records some 80,000 clones, 65% to 85% of them present only once. Sequenced: PBMCs. Receptor source: a man aged 50 or older in good health and CMV-seronegative.

The V gene is TRBV19, the J gene TRBJ2-4; D is perhaps TRBD1 (6 bases). The V gene lost 4 bases and the J gene lost 3 bases, with 7 bases spanning the gap. The CDR3 consists of 13 residues. In germline, CDR1 is LNHDA, CDR2 SQIVND (reference sequence). CDR3 sequence (DNA): TGTGCCAGTAGTAACAGGGACAAAAACATTCAGTACTTC. Translating gives CASSNRDKNIQYF.

This clone was observed many times. This chain connects TRBV4-3 to TRBJ2-5; 8 bases are shared with TRBD2. Germline V gives CDR1 LGHNA, CDR2 YSLEER. Trimming at V came to 3 bases and at J to 5 bases, leaving 5 bases not matched to a gene. The CDR3 length is 14 residues. CDR3 coding DNA: TGCGCCAGCAGCCAGCGGGAGGCGGCGGAGACCCAGTACTTC. The encoded protein is CASSQREAAETQYF.

This clone has just a few counts. The CDR3 sequence: CASRTSLDEQFF. In nucleotides, the CDR3 is TGTGCCAGCAGAACCAGTCTGGATGAGCAGTTCTTC. This chain uses TRBV6-5 with TRBJ2-1; no clear D. This CDR3 has 12 amino acids. V was shortened by 6 bases and J by 8 bases, with 11 bases between the two germline ends. Germline CDR1 MNHEY, CDR2 SVGAGI.

This clone is a singleton in its sample. The chain is built from TRBV4-3 and TRBJ2-5; 10 nucleotides align to TRBD2. Germline CDR1 reads LGHNA; CDR2 reads YSLEER. This CDR3 has 15 amino acids. Germline trimming cut 2 bases from V and 7 bases from J; bases unmatched to any gene: 7. CDR3 region: CASSQNPSGGGTQYF. CDR3 DNA: TGCGCCAGCAGCCAAAACCCTAGCGGGGGCGGGACCCAGTACTTC.

The chain carries TRBV5-1 and TRBJ1-1; TRBD1 agrees at 7 bases. Germline trimming cut 7 bases from V and 1 base from J; bases unmatched to any gene: 7. The germline V gene encodes CDR1 SGHRS and CDR2 YFSETQ. The CDR3 has 14 amino acids. CDR3 in amino acids: CASGRGSSNTEAFF. CDR3 sequence (DNA): TGCGCCAGCGGCAGGGGGTCGTCGAACACTGAAGCTTTCTTT.

As regards this clone: A read error may account for a junction end that differs from germline. The rearrangement joins TRBV7-9 to TRBJ2-7; weak D call: TRBD2 (6 bases). Germline V lookup: CDR1 SEHNR, CDR2 FQNEAQ (reference sequence). The CDR3 covers 16 residues. The DNA for the CDR3 is TGTTCCAGCAGCTTAGGGGTAGCGGTTAGCCACTACGAGCAGTACTTC. Amino acids: CSSSLGVAVSHYEQYF.

This clone came up once. J is TRBJ1-1 and V is TRBV6-1; 7 positions match TRBD1. There are 15 residues in the CDR3. CDR1 is MNHNS and CDR2 is SASEGT in the germline V gene. The trim removed 4 bases at V and 1 base at J, leaving 6 bases unmatched. The CDR3 DNA reads TGTGCCAGCAGTGTTATGGACAGGTCGAACACTGAAGCTTTCTTT. As protein: CASSVMDRSNTEAFF.

This clone occurred a few times. V and J are TRBV5-1 and TRBJ2-7; 8 positions agree with TRBD2. The germline CDR1 and CDR2 sequences are SGHRS and YFSETQ. The CDR3 totals 16 residues. J lost 5 bases, V lost 4 bases, and 14 bases had no gene match. The CDR3 is CASSTRLSGGTHEQYF. The DNA of the CDR3 is TGCGCCAGCAGCACCAGGTTAAGCGGGGGTACCCACGAGCAGTACTTC.

V gene TRBV11-3 combines with J gene TRBJ2-7; a possible D gene is TRBD1 (6 bases). In germline, CDR1 is SGHNT, CDR2 YENEEA. V lost 4 bases, J lost 0 bases, and 19 bases lay in between. The CDR3 extends over 17 amino acids. CDR3 bases: TGTGCCAGCAGCTACAGCAGTTACGACAGGAGCTCCTACGAGCAGTACTTC. It translates to CASSYSSYDRSSYEQYF.

The V and J genes are TRBV21-1 and TRBJ2-3; the D segment call TRBD1 is taken from the table without a DNA check. TRBV21-1 is designated a pseudogene. This CDR3 is built from 16 residues. Here the CDR3 reads CASSTSNRHYTDTQYF. The CDR3 nucleotides read TGTGCCAGCAGCACTTCAAACCGACATTACACAGATACGCAGTATTTT.

The chain recombines TRBV7-8 with TRBJ2-5; D is undetermined. The CDR3 runs 14 residues. The germline CDR1 and CDR2 sequences are SGHVS and FQNEAQ. V shed 6 bases and J shed 3 bases, with 14 bases lying between them. The CDR3 region has the DNA TGTGCCAGCAGGCCCCTCCTAGAAGAAGAGACCCAGTACTTC. Protein product: CASRPLLEEETQYF.

This clone was observed a handful of times. J is TRBJ2-7 and V is TRBV27; D is unresolved. Trimming removed 5 bases from V and 1 base from J, with 9 bases in between. CDR3 size: 13 residues. Germline CDR1 is MNHEY and CDR2 is SMNVEV (reference sequence). The CDR3 sequence is CASSQAGSYEQYF. The CDR3 DNA sequence: TGTGCCAGCAGTCAAGCCGGTTCCTACGAGCAGTACTTC.

The chain is built from TRBV19 and TRBJ1-2, with TRBD1 matching 7 bases. The J segment lost 9 bases and the V segment lost 6 bases, leaving 7 bases of the junction unmatched. The CDR3 length is 12 residues. From germline, CDR1 is LNHDA and CDR2 SQIVND (reference sequence). This CDR3 is CASSLDRLRYTF. The CDR3 region has the DNA TGTGCCAGTAGCCTGGACAGGCTCCGCTACACCTTC.

The rearrangement joins TRBV30 to TRBJ2-5; 9 bases are shared with TRBD2. The V segment lost 1 base and the J segment 5 bases; nucleotides outside the gene matches: 11. Germline values: CDR1 GTSNPN, CDR2 SVGIG (reference sequence). The CDR3 loop spans 16 amino acids. CDR3: CAWSGGGGVRGETQYF. For the CDR3, the DNA is TGTGCCTGGAGTGGAGGCGGGGGGGTCAGAGGCGAGACCCAGTACTTC.

V usage is TRBV7-9 and J usage is TRBJ2-5, with 7 bases identical to TRBD2. V gave up 2 bases and J gave up 5 bases; unmatched junction bases: 8. CDR3 length: 15 amino acids. CDR1 and CDR2 (germline): SEHNR, FQNEAQ (reference sequence). CDR3 residues: CASSLNSASGETQYF. CDR3 sequence (DNA): TGTGCCAGCAGCTTAAACTCCGCTAGCGGTGAGACCCAGTACTTC.

The chain couples TRBV5-1 to TRBJ2-1; 7 bases are a match to TRBD1. Losses at the gene ends were 5 bases for V and 4 bases for J; bases not matched to a gene: 9. There are 15 residues in the CDR3. Looked up from germline, CDR1 is SGHRS and CDR2 is YFSETQ. The CDR3 DNA is TGCGCCAGCAGTTCGGAAGGGGGCAGGTACAATGAGCAGTTCTTC. This codes for CASSSEGGRYNEQFF.

The V gene is TRBV5-5, the J gene TRBJ2-2; D not resolved. V was pared by 4 bases and J by 1 base, with 8 bases between. Germline V gene sequence: CDR1 SGHKS, CDR2 YYEKEE (reference sequence). The CDR3 covers 14 residues. DNA for the CDR3: TGTGCCAGCAGCGAACTTCAGAACACCGGGGAGCTGTTTTTT. Residues: CASSELQNTGELFF.

The gene calls are TRBV30 and TRBJ2-7; the D gene is possibly TRBD2 (5 bases). V shed 0 bases and J shed 5 bases, with 14 bases lying between them. The CDR3 spans 14 residues. CDR1 and CDR2 (germline): GTSNPN, SVGIG (reference sequence). DNA for the CDR3: TGTGCCTGGAGTGTATGGGAGCGTTCAAACGAGCAGTACTTC. This gives the protein CAWSVWERSNEQYF. Variable domain in full (rest from reference TRBV30 and TRBJ2-7): SQTIHQWPATLVQPVGSPLSLECTVEGTSNPNLYWYRQAAGRGLQLLFYSVGIGQISSEVPQNLSASRPQDRQFILSSKKLLLSDSGFYLCAWSVWERSNEQYFGPGTRLTVT.

The V call is TRBV7-2, the J call TRBJ2-7; 7 bases match TRBD2. The CDR3 extends over 15 amino acids. J gave up 2 bases and V 5 bases, and 9 bases lay outside the gene matches. Germline values: CDR1 SGHTA, CDR2 FQGNSA. Written as DNA, the CDR3 is TGTGCCAGCAGCGTCTCAGCGGGGACCACCTACGAGCAGTACTTC. Protein product: CASSVSAGTTYEQYF.

V and J are TRBV6-5 and TRBJ2-7, with a possible D match to TRBD1 (5 bases). Trimming took off 2 bases at V and 3 bases at J, with 11 bases between the two ends. Germline assignment: CDR1 MNHEY and CDR2 SVGAGI. The CDR3 has 14 residues. The CDR3 DNA reads as TGTGCCAGCAGTTACGGCGACAGCCGCTACGAGCAGTACTTC. It translates to CASSYGDSRYEQYF.

The chain recombines TRBV5-4 with TRBJ1-4, with TRBD1 as a possible D gene (6 bases). The CDR3 contains 14 residues. Trimming pared 4 bases from V and 6 bases from J, leaving 13 bases between. From germline, CDR1 is SGHNT and CDR2 YYREEE (reference sequence). The CDR3 here is CASSQGQRDEKLFF. The CDR3 bases are TGTGCCAGCAGCCAAGGACAGAGAGATGAAAAACTGTTTTTT. Full variable domain (outside the CDR3, taken from reference TRBV5-4 and TRBJ1-4): ETGVTQSPTHLIKTRGQQVTLRCSSQSGHNTVSWYQQALGQGPQFIFQYYREEENGRGNFPPRFSGLQFPNYSSELNVNALELDDSALYLCASSQGQRDEKLFFGSGTQLSVL.

The chain uses TRBV30 and TRBJ1-1; 8 bases fit TRBD1. With V trimmed by 3 bases and J by 1 base, 1 base remained unmatched. The germline CDR1 and CDR2 sequences are GTSNPN and SVGIG (reference sequence). The CDR3 is 13 amino acids. CDR3 bases: TGTGCCTGGAGAGGACAGGGGAACACTGAAGCTTTCTTT. Translated, it gives CAWRGQGNTEAFF.

The J gene is TRBJ2-2, the V gene TRBV5-1; D is perhaps TRBD1 (5 bases). This CDR3 is 14 amino acids long. V lost 0 bases and J 5 bases, leaving 8 bases between the germline ends. In germline, CDR1 is SGHRS, CDR2 YFSETQ. CDR3 sequence (DNA): TGCGCCAGCAGCTTGGCTGCAGGGACCGGGGAGCTGTTTTTT. Its translation is CASSLAAGTGELFF.

CDR3 region: CASSFAGGSTDTQYF. The CDR3 bases are TGTGCCAGCAGCTTCGCGGGGGGGAGCACAGATACGCAGTATTTT. The chain recombines TRBV6-1 with TRBJ2-3; 9 positions agree with TRBD2. This CDR3 is 15 amino acids long. V shed 6 bases, J shed 0 bases, and the junction held 4 bases outside the gene matches. Germline-derived CDR1 and CDR2 are MNHNS and SASEGT.

This clone was counted only a few times. A junction end diverges from the germline sequence, so it may reflect a read error. The rearrangement uses TRBV13 and TRBJ2-3, with TRBD2 identical over 7 bases. The CDR3 loop spans 18 amino acids. Germline assignment: CDR1 PRHDT and CDR2 FYEKMQ (reference sequence). Here the CDR3 DNA reads TGTGCCAGCAGCTTAGAGTCGTCTAGCGGTATTCTTACAGGTACGCAGTATTTT. This gives the protein CASSLESSSGILTGTQYF.

The V call is TRBV27, the J call TRBJ2-5; 9 bases line up with TRBD1. CDR3 length equals 16 residues. The germline V gene encodes CDR1 MNHEY and CDR2 SMNVEV (reference sequence). With 5 bases clipped from V and 1 base from J, the junction kept 8 bases outside the gene matches. CDR3 nucleotides: TGTGCCAGCAGTCCCCATGAGGGACAGGGCCAAGAGACCCAGTACTTC. Translated, it gives CASSPHEGQGQETQYF.

The gene calls are TRBV5-4 and TRBJ1-2, with 7 bases matching TRBD1. The ends lost 0 bases at V and 8 bases at J; junction bases unmatched: 4. CDR1 and CDR2 (germline): SGHNT, YYREEE (reference sequence). CDR3 length equals 13 residues. CDR3: CASSLEGARGYTF. CDR3 coding DNA: TGTGCCAGCAGCTTGGAGGGGGCGCGGGGCTACACCTTC.

This sequence joins TRBV5-1 and TRBJ1-1, with unresolved D. The CDR3 contains 15 residues. CDR1 is SGHRS and CDR2 is YFSETQ in the germline V gene. V lost 0 bases and J lost 1, with 10 bases in between. The CDR3 nucleotides read TGCGCCAGCAGCTTGGGCGGAACGACGAACACTGAAGCTTTCTTT. It encodes CASSLGGTTNTEAFF. The full variable domain, in which reference TRBV5-1 and TRBJ1-1 provide the parts outside the CDR3, is KAGVTQTPRYLIKTRGQQVTLSCSPISGHRSVSWYQQTPGQGLQFLFEYFSETQRNKGNFPGRFSGRQFSNSRSEMNVSTLELGDSALYLCASSLGGTTNTEAFFGQGTRLTVV.

The chain links TRBV5-1 to TRBJ2-7; D might be TRBD2 (7 bases). V gave up 3 bases and J gave up 5 bases, with 18 bases separating them. This CDR3 spans 15 amino acids. CDR1 is SGHRS, CDR2 YFSETQ, per germline. CDR3 residues: CASSSKGGTVDEQYF. The DNA for the CDR3 is TGCGCCAGCAGCTCCAAGGGGGGGACGGTCGACGAGCAGTACTTC.